The 9 T cell receptor beta chains given below trace back to one sample, sequenced in a study of T cells in localized non-small cell lung cancer (TCRdb year 2020). The method was the immunoSEQ multiplex PCR assay. The clones in this table, taken by TCRdb from immuneACCESS, are in-frame only. Not every clone is retained; where verified, under half of the shortfall comes from an unresolved V gene, and the cause of the rest is unknown. The sample table contains more than 10,000 clones; only one count was recorded for about 86% of them. Roughly 60% of the sample comes from the top ten. This material consisted of peripheral blood, taken before any cancer treatment. These receptors came from a male donor at least 60 years old with stage III lung adenocarcinoma.

The rearrangement links TRBV7-2 to TRBJ2-7, with D perhaps assigned TRBD1 or TRBD2 (5 bases each). Trimming took off 1 base at V and 5 bases at J, with 12 bases between the two ends. The CDR3 has 14 residues. CDR1 and CDR2 from the germline V gene are SGHTA and FQGNSA. CDR3 amino acids: CASSLGGSSHEQYF. CDR3 in DNA: TGTGCCAGCAGCTTAGGGGGGAGTAGCCACGAGCAGTACTTC.

The chain couples TRBV11-2 to TRBJ2-7; D is perhaps TRBD1 (6 bases). This CDR3 has 16 residues. With 1 base removed from V and 3 bases from J, the gap between germline ends came to 16 bases. Germline V gene data show CDR1 as SGHAT and CDR2 as FQNNGV. The CDR3: CASSLGAGRGDYEQYF. The CDR3 coding sequence is TGTGCCAGCAGCTTAGGGGCGGGCAGGGGCGACTACGAGCAGTACTTC. Using reference TRBV11-2 and TRBJ2-7 for the parts outside the CDR3, the full variable domain is EAGVAQSPRYKIIEKRQSVAFWCNPISGHATLYWYQQILGQGPKLLIQFQNNGVVDDSQLPKDRFSAERLKGVDSTLKIQPAKLEDSAVYLCASSLGAGRGDYEQYFGPGTRLTVT.

CDR3: CASSLVGVVTGELFF. The CDR3 DNA reads TGCGCCAGCAGCTTGGTTGGGGTCGTCACCGGGGAGCTGTTTTTT. J is TRBJ2-2 and V is TRBV5-1; D is undetermined. Trimming took 0 bases from V and 4 from J, leaving 10 bases between them. This CDR3 region has 15 residues. Germline-derived CDR1 and CDR2 are SGHRS and YFSETQ. Using reference TRBV5-1 and TRBJ2-2 for the parts outside the CDR3, the full variable domain is KAGVTQTPRYLIKTRGQQVTLSCSPISGHRSVSWYQQTPGQGLQFLFEYFSETQRNKGNFPGRFSGRQFSNSRSEMNVSTLELGDSALYLCASSLVGVVTGELFFGEGSRLTVL.

V gene TRBV5-1 combines with J gene TRBJ1-2, with unresolved D. The CDR3 length is 14 residues. Germline V gene data show CDR1 as SGHRS and CDR2 as YFSETQ. V was pared by 2 bases and J by 3 bases, with 11 bases between. The CDR3, as DNA: TGCGCCAGCAGCTTATCTGGTAGACACTATGGCTACACCTTC. This gives the protein CASSLSGRHYGYTF. The full variable domain, its missing parts supplied by reference TRBV5-1 and TRBJ1-2, is KAGVTQTPRYLIKTRGQQVTLSCSPISGHRSVSWYQQTPGQGLQFLFEYFSETQRNKGNFPGRFSGRQFSNSRSEMNVSTLELGDSALYLCASSLSGRHYGYTFGSGTRLTVV.

V is TRBV2 and J is TRBJ1-2; no firm D call. The length of the CDR3 is 15 residues. Between the trimmed V and J ends, which lost 1 base and 4 bases, there was a span of 13 bases. Germline CDR1 reads SNHLY; CDR2 reads FYNNEI. CDR3 loop: CASSEGEGLVYGYTF. The CDR3, as DNA: TGTGCCAGCAGTGAAGGGGAGGGCCTGGTCTATGGCTACACCTTC.

The chain links TRBV23-1 to TRBJ1-5, with D uncertain. TRBV23-1 is designated an ORF whose function remains uncertain. This CDR3 has 15 amino acids. Trimming shortened V by 6 bases and J by 3 bases, and 15 bases separated the two germline ends. CDR3 sequence: CASSALAGPNQPQHF. Written as DNA, the CDR3 is TGCGCCAGCAGCGCACTGGCGGGCCCCAATCAGCCCCAGCATTTT.

The CDR3 region is CASSLDRGDYGYTF. The CDR3 nucleotides read TGTGCCAGCAGCTTGGACAGGGGGGACTATGGCTACACCTTC. The chain joins TRBV5-4 to TRBJ1-2; 8 bases line up with TRBD1. The CDR3 covers 14 residues. Trimming took 0 bases from V and 3 from J; bases not matched to a gene: 1. Germline V gives CDR1 SGHNT, CDR2 YYREEE (reference sequence).

The chain is built from TRBV5-6 and TRBJ2-1, with unresolved D. This CDR3 contains 15 residues. Germline V lookup: CDR1 SGHDT, CDR2 YYEEEE. Trimming stripped 4 bases from V and 9 bases from J, with 20 bases between. Here the CDR3 DNA reads TGTGCCAGCAGCCGGTGGGGAAAGGGAACCGGTGAGCAGTTCTTC. Its protein product is CASSRWGKGTGEQFF.

The V gene is TRBV7-8, the J gene TRBJ2-5; 11 nucleotides match TRBD2. Unmatched junction bases numbered 3, after V lost 0 bases and J lost 3 bases. There are 16 residues in the CDR3. In germline, CDR1 is SGHVS, CDR2 FQNEAQ. CDR3 sequence: CASSLARLAGKETQYF. The CDR3 DNA reads as TGTGCCAGCAGCTTAGCCAGACTAGCGGGGAAAGAGACCCAGTACTTC.